Below are 31 T cell receptor beta chains sequenced from a single sample in a study of neurological immune-mediated disorders. TCRdb reprocessed the 5' RACE reads via MiXCR and lists one record per CDR3 protein. The data show about 55,000 distinct CDR3 sequences, with approximately 4.1% seen just once and about 3% held by the top ten. Sequencing was done on a sample of PBMCs. The receptors shown here come from a man aged 50-59 years with multiple sclerosis.

At least ten counts were recorded for this clonotype. This chain links TRBV4-1 with TRBJ2-5; tentative D call: TRBD1 (5 bases). CDR1 and CDR2 from the germline V gene are MGHRA and YSYEKL. The V gene lost 2 bases and the J gene lost 3 bases, with 10 bases spanning the gap. This CDR3 is 14 amino acids long. For the CDR3, the DNA is TGCGCCAGCAGCCAACGATGGGGCGAAGAGACCCAGTACTTC. Residues: CASSQRWGEETQYF.

This clonotype was seen only a few times. This chain connects TRBV3-1 to TRBJ1-5, with a tentative D call TRBD1 (5 bases). Germline CDR1 is LGHDT and CDR2 is YNNKEL (reference sequence). With 0 bases removed from V and 2 bases from J, the gap between germline ends came to 14 bases. CDR3 length: 17 amino acids. CDR3 sequence: CASSQDSTRDRNQPQHF. The DNA for the CDR3 is TGTGCCAGCAGCCAAGATTCCACGAGGGACCGCAATCAGCCCCAGCATTTT.

As for this clonotype: One end of the junction does not line up with germline, which may come from a read error. This chain connects TRBV20-1 to TRBJ1-5; D may be TRBD1 (5 bases). CDR3 length equals 12 residues. In germline, CDR1 is DFQATT, CDR2 SNEGSKA (reference sequence). CDR3 coding DNA: TGCAGTGCTCGCGAGGGGAATCAGCCCCAGAATTTT. Its translation is CSAREGNQPQNF.

This clonotype was recorded many times. The chain couples TRBV11-2 to TRBJ2-1; 7 bases align to TRBD2. The V and J ends lost 4 bases and 8 bases, in that order; junction bases with no gene match: 14. The CDR3 extends over 16 amino acids. CDR1 is SGHAT, CDR2 FQNNGV, per germline. The CDR3, as DNA: TGTGCCAGCAGCTCAAAGCTAGCGGTCGTTGACGATGAGCAGTTCTTC. Its translation is CASSSKLAVVDDEQFF.

This clonotype was recorded at least ten times. V gene TRBV3-1 combines with J gene TRBJ2-5; D gene ambiguous. There are 16 residues in the CDR3. From germline, CDR1 is LGHDT and CDR2 YNNKEL (reference sequence). V was pared by 0 bases and J by 5 bases, with 16 bases between. The CDR3 protein is CASSQDGPPQWETQYF. CDR3 DNA sequence: TGTGCCAGCAGCCAAGATGGGCCGCCTCAGTGGGAGACCCAGTACTTC.

This clonotype was counted at least ten times. The chain joins TRBV20-1 to TRBJ2-3; 8 nucleotides agree with TRBD2. Germline-derived CDR1 and CDR2 are DFQATT and SNEGSKA (reference sequence). V shed 0 bases, J shed 1 base, and the junction held 3 bases outside the gene matches. The CDR3 loop spans 15 amino acids. The CDR3, as DNA: TGCAGTGCTAGAGAATCGGGGGGGGGCACAGATACGCAGTATTTT. Amino acid sequence: CSARESGGGTDTQYF.

The J gene is TRBJ2-7, the V gene TRBV27, with D unresolved. There are 14 residues in the CDR3. The germline gives CDR1 MNHEY, CDR2 SMNVEV (reference sequence). The germline V and J ends were trimmed by 1 base and 6 bases, with 13 bases remaining between them. CDR3: CASSLLVDQAEQYF. CDR3 DNA sequence: TGTGCCAGCAGTTTATTGGTTGACCAGGCCGAGCAGTACTTC.

This clonotype turned up a few times. This chain uses TRBV7-8 with TRBJ2-5; tentatively, D is TRBD1 or TRBD2 (5 bases each). V lost 3 bases to trimming and J lost 4 bases, with 6 bases between them. CDR3 length: 12 amino acids. Germline CDR1 SGHVS, CDR2 FQNEAQ. This chain's CDR3 is CASSFGGETQYF. The CDR3 DNA is TGTGCCAGCAGCTTTGGGGGAGAGACCCAGTACTTC. Drawing the rest from reference TRBV7-8 and TRBJ2-5, the complete variable domain is GAGVSQSPRYKVAKRGQDVALRCDPISGHVSLFWYQQALGQGPEFLTYFQNEAQLDKSGLPSDRFFAERPEGSVSTLKIQRTQQEDSAVYLCASSFGGETQYFGPGTRLLVL.

This clonotype showed up many times. This chain uses TRBV5-1 with TRBJ1-1; unclear D gene. V was clipped by 4 bases and J by 0 bases, with 10 bases between them. The germline V gene has CDR1 SGHRS and CDR2 YFSETQ. The CDR3 spans 14 residues. CDR3 nucleotides: TGCGCCAGCAGCCTCCTAGGGATGAACACTGAAGCTTTCTTT. Translated: CASSLLGMNTEAFF.

This clonotype was seen ten or more times. It may be a read error: a sequence one base away is much more abundant. The V call is TRBV5-1, the J call TRBJ2-7; no definite D call. The germline V gene encodes CDR1 SGHRS and CDR2 YFSETQ. This CDR3 is built from 11 residues. V lost 0 bases, J lost 7 bases, and 5 bases lay in between. The CDR3 is CASSLGEEQYF. The CDR3 nucleotides read TGCGCCAGCAGCTTGGGGGAAGAGCAGTACTTC. Variable domain in full (rest from reference TRBV5-1 and TRBJ2-7): KAGVTQTPRYLIKTRGQQVTLSCSPISGHRSVSWYQQTPGQGLQFLFEYFSETQRNKGNFPGRFSGRQFSNSRSEMNVSTLELGDSALYLCASSLGEEQYFGPGTRLTVT.

This clonotype was picked up many times. This chain links TRBV5-1 with TRBJ2-5; 7 nucleotides line up with TRBD1. Per germline, CDR1 SGHRS and CDR2 YFSETQ. CDR3 length: 14 amino acids. After removal of 4 bases from V and 3 bases from J, the junction contained 6 bases not matched to a gene. The CDR3, as DNA: TGCGCCAGCAGCCTGATTACAGGGGAAGAGACCCAGTACTTC. Its translation: CASSLITGEETQYF.

This chain links TRBV3-1 with TRBJ2-7; no definite D call. The germline V gene has CDR1 LGHDT and CDR2 YNNKEL (reference sequence). CDR3 length equals 14 residues. The V gene lost 5 bases and the J gene lost 2 bases, with 13 bases spanning the gap. The chain's CDR3 is CASSDIGVTYEQYF. The CDR3, as DNA: TGTGCCAGCAGCGACATCGGCGTAACCTACGAGCAGTACTTC.

This clonotype was detected many times. V usage is TRBV18 and J usage is TRBJ2-5; 7 nucleotides agree with TRBD1. The V gene end was trimmed by 1 base and the J gene end by 3 bases; junction bases not matched to a gene: 5. Germline lookup yields CDR1 KGHSH and CDR2 LQKENI. The CDR3 runs to 15 residues. This chain's CDR3 is CASSPQGAGEETQYF. The CDR3 DNA follows: TGTGCCAGCTCACCACAGGGGGCCGGGGAAGAGACCCAGTACTTC.

This clonotype was counted ten times or more. J is TRBJ1-4 and V is TRBV3-1; 8 nucleotides match TRBD1. The trim removed 6 bases at V and 8 bases at J, leaving 8 bases unmatched. This CDR3 is built from 14 residues. Germline V gives CDR1 LGHDT, CDR2 YNNKEL (reference sequence). Here the CDR3 reads CASRHTGGEEKLFF. CDR3 coding DNA: TGTGCCAGCAGACACACAGGGGGGGAAGAAAAACTGTTTTTT.

This clonotype occurred many times. This rearrangement joins TRBV24-1 to TRBJ2-2; the match to TRBD1 covers 10 bases. The germline V gene encodes CDR1 KGHDR and CDR2 SFDVKD. The CDR3 extends over 15 amino acids. The ends lost 3 bases at V and 6 bases at J; junction bases unmatched: 3. The CDR3, as DNA: TGTGCCACCAGTGATCCCGGGACAGGGGCCGGGGAGCTGTTTTTT. It codes for CATSDPGTGAGELFF.

The chain couples TRBV6-1 to TRBJ1-2; D gene ambiguous. V gave up 1 base and J gave up 4 bases, with 13 bases separating them. Germline CDR1 and CDR2: MNHNS and SASEGT. This CDR3 region has 15 residues. The CDR3 loop is CASSEEAGGGYGYTF. The CDR3 bases are TGTGCCAGCAGTGAAGAGGCAGGAGGCGGCTATGGCTACACCTTC.

The table lists this clonotype with many counts. The V call is TRBV4-1, the J call TRBJ1-5; no clear D gene. The CDR3 is 15 residues long. Trimming shortened V by 0 bases and J by 11 bases, and 17 bases separated the two germline ends. Germline V lookup: CDR1 MGHRA, CDR2 YSYEKL. Written as DNA, the CDR3 is TGCGCCAGCAGCCAAGAAGAGAGTTCCCTAATGGCCCAGCATTTT. It specifies CASSQEESSLMAQHF.

This clonotype was found many times. The V call is TRBV20-1, the J call TRBJ1-5; TRBD1 is a possible D gene (5 bases). Trimming took 0 bases from V and 5 from J, leaving 11 bases between them. Germline assignment: CDR1 DFQATT and CDR2 SNEGSKA (reference sequence). The CDR3 totals 14 residues. The CDR3 here is CSARDQGLDQPQHF. CDR3 nucleotide sequence: TGCAGTGCTAGAGATCAGGGTTTGGATCAGCCCCAGCATTTT.

Remarks on this clonotype: Since a much larger clone is just one base distant, this may be a read error. The chain joins TRBV9 to TRBJ1-2; D is unresolved. Trimming pared 7 bases from V and 2 bases from J, leaving 18 bases between. The CDR3 has 15 amino acids. Germline lookup yields CDR1 SGDLS and CDR2 YYNGEE. In DNA form, the CDR3 reads TGTGCCAGCCAAAGTCTAGTGGCCCCCAACTATGGCTACACCTTC. Translating gives CASQSLVAPNYGYTF.

This clonotype was found many times. The chain combines TRBV5-1 with TRBJ1-1; D not certain. The germline V and J ends were trimmed by 1 base and 4 bases, with 14 bases remaining between them. Germline V gene data show CDR1 as SGHRS and CDR2 as YFSETQ. The CDR3 has 15 residues. The DNA for the CDR3 is TGCGCCAGCAGCTTGTCGGCTGGGGTGAGCACTGAAGCTTTCTTT. Its translation is CASSLSAGVSTEAFF.

In this sample, this clonotype turned up many times. V and J are TRBV20-1 and TRBJ2-5; weak D call: TRBD1 (5 bases). The CDR3 extends over 12 amino acids. V lost 2 bases to trimming and J lost 5 bases, with 9 bases between them. Per germline, CDR1 DFQATT and CDR2 SNEGSKA (reference sequence). The CDR3 loop is CSARQGGETQYF. CDR3 coding DNA: TGCAGTGCTAGACAGGGTGGGGAGACCCAGTACTTC.

As concerns this clonotype: A read error may be the cause here, since a much bigger clone is one base away. The rearrangement uses TRBV4-1 and TRBJ2-6; possibly TRBD1 or TRBD2 for D (5 bases each). The CDR3 is made up of 17 amino acids. Germline CDR1 reads MGHRA; CDR2 reads YSYEKL. CDR3 in DNA: TGCGCCAGCGGCCCGACGGGAACCCACTCTGGGGCCAAAGTCCTGACTTTC. Translated: CASGPTGTHSGAKVLTF.

Worth noting for this clonotype: It may be a read error: a sequence one base away is much more abundant. The conserved final phenylalanine or tryptophan is absent from the CDR3, which likely points to a read error. The rearrangement uses TRBV6-1 and TRBJ2-4; D uncertain. This CDR3 comprises 15 residues. Trimming cost V 8 bases and J 0 bases, with 14 bases left between them. Germline loops: CDR1 MNHNS, CDR2 SASEGT. The CDR3 DNA sequence: TGTGCCAGCCGTCAAAAGGAGCTAGCCAAAAACATTCAGTACTAC. This gives the protein CASRQKELAKNIQYY.

This clonotype has ten or more counts. This chain connects TRBV10-3 to TRBJ2-1, with D possibly TRBD1 on 6 matching bases. This CDR3 spans 16 amino acids. The germline V gene encodes CDR1 ENHRY and CDR2 SYGVKD. Trimming removed 0 bases from V and 4 bases from J, with 13 bases in between. The CDR3 is CAISESPPQGYNEQFF. CDR3 sequence (DNA): TGTGCCATCAGTGAGTCTCCCCCACAGGGATACAATGAGCAGTTCTTC.

This clonotype was found many times. The V gene is TRBV7-2, the J gene TRBJ2-3, with no clear D. This CDR3 spans 12 amino acids. Trimming left V 7 bases short and J 12 bases short, with 17 bases between. CDR1 SGHTA and CDR2 FQGNSA come from the germline V gene. The chain's CDR3 is CASTPGVPTQYF. CDR3 DNA sequence: TGTGCCAGCACCCCGGGCGTTCCTACCCAGTATTTT.

The sample holds many counts of this clonotype. The chain has TRBV5-1 and TRBJ2-6; maybe TRBD1 (6 bases). Germline V lookup: CDR1 SGHRS, CDR2 YFSETQ. This CDR3 region has 15 residues. The V end was cut by 4 bases, the J end by 2 bases, with 10 bases between. CDR3 loop: CASSPYRAGANVLTF. The CDR3 nucleotides are TGCGCCAGCAGCCCGTACAGGGCTGGGGCCAACGTCCTGACTTTC.

As regards this clonotype: Being one base from a much bigger clone, this may be a read error. The V gene is TRBV5-1, the J gene TRBJ1-1; D may be TRBD1 (5 bases). The V gene's germline CDR1 is SGHRS and CDR2 YFSETQ. CDR3 length equals 13 residues. Trimming pared 4 bases from V and 5 bases from J, leaving 12 bases between. For the CDR3, the DNA is TGCGCCAGCAGCACCGGAAAGGGGACTGAAGCTTTCTTT. Protein product: CASSTGKGTEAFF.

This clonotype came up many times. This sequence joins TRBV24-1 and TRBJ2-5; D perhaps matches TRBD2 (7 bases). V shed 0 bases and J shed 4 bases, with 11 bases lying between them. The CDR3 contains 15 residues. CDR1 is KGHDR and CDR2 is SFDVKD in the germline V gene. The CDR3, as DNA: TGTGCCACCAGTGATTTGTCGGGGGGCAGAGAGACCCAGTACTTC. Protein: CATSDLSGGRETQYF.

The chain employs TRBV20-1 and TRBJ1-1, with D possibly being TRBD1 (6 bases). CDR1 DFQATT and CDR2 SNEGSKA come from the germline V gene (reference sequence). V was shortened by 1 base and J by 2 bases, with 11 bases between the two germline ends. This CDR3 spans 14 amino acids. CDR3: CSARVGGYNTEAFF. CDR3 nucleotide sequence: TGCAGTGCTAGAGTGGGGGGCTACAACACTGAAGCTTTCTTT.

This chain links TRBV20-1 with TRBJ1-6; D remains unclear. The CDR3 totals 15 residues. Germline V CDR1 and CDR2: DFQATT, SNEGSKA (reference sequence). The V end was cut by 0 bases, the J end by 10 bases, with 16 bases between. CDR3 region: CSAREEGWFGSPLHF. Written as DNA, the CDR3 is TGCAGTGCTAGAGAGGAAGGGTGGTTCGGGTCACCCCTCCACTTT.

This clonotype came up a few times. J is TRBJ2-7 and V is TRBV27; D tentatively fits TRBD1 or TRBD2 (5 bases each). Germline CDR1 and CDR2: MNHEY and SMNVEV (reference sequence). V dropped 3 bases and J dropped 2 bases, with 20 bases sitting between them. CDR3 length: 17 amino acids. The CDR3 DNA reads TGTGCCAGCAGTTTGACTAATTCCGGGACCTCAACCTACGAGCAGTACTTC. Residues: CASSLTNSGTSTYEQYF.